A single sample gave rise to the 6 T cell receptor beta chains below, sequenced in a study of T cell changes during pregnancy in multiple sclerosis. TCRdb keeps only in-frame clones here, not all; method: immunoSEQ multiplex PCR. The sample consists of 60,000 to 75,000 clones, approximately 90% of them appearing once. The starting material was peripheral blood, obtained in the second trimester of pregnancy. Receptors originate from a female donor in good health, enrolled as a control in a pregnancy study.

This chain joins TRBV19 and TRBJ1-5; TRBD1 might be the D (6 bases). Germline lookup yields CDR1 LNHDA and CDR2 SQIVND (reference sequence). V was trimmed by 5 bases and J by 3 bases, leaving 11 bases between them. This CDR3 is built from 14 residues. For the CDR3, the DNA is TGTGCCAGTAGTGCAGCAGGGGTCAATCAGCCCCAGCATTTT. Its protein product is CASSAAGVNQPQHF.

The chain is built from TRBV30 and TRBJ2-1, with D unresolved. The germline CDR1 and CDR2 sequences are GTSNPN and SVGIG (reference sequence). V shed 5 bases and J shed 6 bases, with 11 bases lying between them. There are 12 residues in the CDR3. CDR3 nucleotide sequence: TGTGCCTGGGGCCCCTTTTCCAATGAGCAGTTCTTC. Translation: CAWGPFSNEQFF. The full variable domain, completed using reference TRBV30 and TRBJ2-1, is SQTIHQWPATLVQPVGSPLSLECTVEGTSNPNLYWYRQAAGRGLQLLFYSVGIGQISSEVPQNLSASRPQDRQFILSSKKLLLSDSGFYLCAWGPFSNEQFFGPGTRLTVL.

This sequence joins TRBV6-5 and TRBJ2-7; 8 bases align to TRBD1. This CDR3 has 12 amino acids. CDR1 is MNHEY, CDR2 SVGAGI, per germline. J was trimmed by 5 bases and V by 6 bases; bases with no gene match: 3. The CDR3 reads CASSQTGDEQYF. For the CDR3, the DNA is TGTGCCAGCAGCCAGACAGGGGACGAGCAGTACTTC.

CDR3 region: CASSLRQGRSPLHF. The CDR3 DNA follows: TGTGCCAGCAGCTTACGTCAGGGAAGATCACCCCTCCACTTT. This chain links TRBV7-9 with TRBJ1-6; D is perhaps TRBD1 (5 bases). V lost 2 bases, J lost 10 bases, and 12 bases lay in between. There are 14 residues in the CDR3. CDR1 and CDR2 (germline): SEHNR, FQNEAQ (reference sequence).

The chain carries TRBV7-9 and TRBJ2-3, with 14 nucleotides matching TRBD2. CDR1 and CDR2 (germline): SEHNR, FQNEAQ (reference sequence). The CDR3 totals 15 residues. V lost 9 bases, J lost 5 bases, and 7 bases stayed unmatched. In nucleotides, the CDR3 is TGTGCCAGTAGGGGACTAGCGGGGGAACTAGATACGCAGTATTTT. This gives the protein CASRGLAGELDTQYF.

This clone showed up just once. V usage is TRBV29-1 and J usage is TRBJ2-5, with 8 bases matching TRBD2. CDR1 and CDR2 (germline): SQVTM, ANQGSEA. V trimming: 2 bases; J trimming: 4 bases; junction bases outside the gene matches: 3. The CDR3 has 13 residues. CDR3 DNA sequence: TGCAGCGTTGAAATGGCGGGGGGAGAGACCCAGTACTTC. It yields the protein CSVEMAGGETQYF.